This T cell receptor beta chain was obtained from a study of T-cell reconstitution after alpha-beta-depleted transplantation in children. This clonotype was seen at least ten times. TCRbeta library preparation incorporated unique molecular identifiers. One entry per CDR3 protein, called by TCRdb with MiXCR from the PCR reads. This sample has 500,000 to 650,000 distinct CDR3 sequences, with more than 9.5% found just once. The V and J ends lost 1 base and 0 bases, in that order; junction bases with no gene match: 2. This CDR3 has 16 residues. Germline V CDR1 and CDR2: SGHTA, FQGNSA. Sequences were derived from PBMCs, mostly from graft donor cells, sampled 180 days after TCRalphabeta/CD19-depleted stem cell transplant. This TCR derives from a female patient aged 2-15 years who had a stem cell transplant for aplastic anemia, so the T cells may come from the graft donor. This chain connects TRBV7-2 to TRBJ2-2; 7 bases are shared with TRBD1. The CDR3 sequence: CASSLGTGPNTGELFF. The CDR3 bases are TGTGCCAGCAGCTTAGGGACAGGACCGAACACCGGGGAGCTGTTTTTT.